Listed below are T cell receptor beta chains from one sample, sequenced in a study of OX40 agonist ivuxolimab in advanced cancers. Sequenced by immunoSEQ multiplex PCR; TCRdb stores in-frame clones only, minus some. The table records just over 80,000 clones, about nine tenths of them present only once. The material sequenced was CD4+ or CD8+ T cells sorted from blood, taken in a trial of the OX40 agonist ivuxolimab. The receptors stem from an adult with an advanced solid tumor such as melanoma, head and neck, liver or kidney cancer. The CDR3 runs from the conserved cysteine through the conserved F or W. D genes are given only for firm matches. Some rows mark clone size as missing; the rest say once, few, many or name a class of expanded clone.

>13|NA|TRBJ1-1|TRBV28|NA
CASSWVMNTEAFF
TGTGCCAGCAGTTGGGTTATGAACACTGAAGCTTTCTTT
>15|TRBD2|TRBJ2-1|TRBV7-2|NA
CASSSQIIAGLEQFF
TGTGCCAGCAGCTCCCAAATTATAGCGGGCCTTGAGCAGTTCTTC
>14|NA|TRBJ2-2|TRBV29-1|once
CSVPGPRNTGELFF
TGCAGCGTGCCGGGACCAAGAAACACCGGGGAGCTGTTTTTT
>10|NA|TRBJ1-5|TRBV6-5|NA
CASGNQPQHF
TGTGCCAGCGGTAATCAGCCCCAGCATTTT
>16|NA|TRBJ2-5|TRBV5-6|NA
CASSLLGTLTVGTQYF
TGTGCCAGCAGCTTGCTGGGCACCTTAACAGTCGGGACCCAGTACTTC
>16|NA|TRBJ2-5|TRBV5-1|NA
CASSLALVQLRETQYF
TGCGCCAGCAGCTTGGCCCTGGTCCAGTTGCGGGAGACCCAGTACTTC
>12|NA|TRBJ1-5|TRBV18|NA
CASSPPNQPQHF
TGTGCCAGCTCACCACCTAATCAGCCCCAGCATTTT
>16|TRBD2|TRBJ2-5|TRBV6-6|NA
CASSPYGTSAGETQYF
TGTGCCAGCAGCCCTTATGGGACTAGCGCCGGGGAGACCCAGTACTTC
>12|TRBD1|TRBJ2-7|TRBV19|few
CASGTGVHEQYF
TGTGCCAGCGGGACAGGGGTCCACGAGCAGTACTTC
>13|NA|TRBJ1-1|TRBV6-5|NA
CASSQARNTEAFF
TGTGCCAGCAGTCAAGCCAGGAACACTGAAGCTTTCTTT
>16|TRBD2|TRBJ2-3|TRBV11-3|once
CASSRRLAGGGDTQYF
TGTGCCAGCAGCCGCCGACTAGCGGGAGGTGGAGATACGCAGTATTTT
>16|NA|TRBJ1-3|TRBV7-8|NA
CASSPYQGIGGNTIYF
TGTGCCAGCAGCCCATACCAGGGGATAGGTGGAAACACCATATATTTT
>15|TRBD1|TRBJ2-7|TRBV11-1|once
CASRRRQGSVYEQYF
TGTGCCAGCAGACGTCGACAGGGTAGTGTCTACGAGCAGTACTTC
>17|NA|TRBJ2-4|TRBV28|NA
CASSTRGTRVAKNIQYF
TGTGCCAGCAGTACCCGCGGGACAAGAGTAGCCAAAAACATTCAGTACTTC
>15|NA|TRBJ1-6|TRBV2|NA
CASRKDRILGSPLHF
TGTGCCAGCAGAAAAGACCGCATTCTTGGTTCACCCCTCCACTTT
>14|NA|TRBJ1-5|TRBV5-1|NA
CASSLEGSNQPQHF
TGCGCCAGCAGCTTGGAAGGCAGCAATCAGCCCCAGCATTTT
>13|NA|TRBJ2-6|TRBV11-3|once
CASSLAGANVLTF
TGTGCCAGCAGTCTAGCTGGGGCCAACGTCCTGACTTTC
>15|NA|TRBJ2-1|TRBV7-2|NA
CASSLIRASYNEQFF
TGTGCCAGCAGCTTAATTCGGGCCTCGTACAATGAGCAGTTCTTC
>15|NA|TRBJ1-6|TRBV18|NA
CASSPNDRPKSPLHF
TGTGCCAGCTCACCCAACGACCGGCCTAAATCACCCCTCCACTTT
>15|NA|TRBJ2-4|TRBV5-6|NA
CASSLGGHVKNIQYF
TGTGCCAGCAGCTTGGGGGGACACGTCAAAAACATTCAGTACTTC
>15|NA|TRBJ1-4|TRBV11-1|NA
CASSPTGLSNEKLFF
TGTGCCAGCAGCCCTACCGGGTTAAGTAATGAAAAACTGTTTTTT
>15|NA|TRBJ2-3|TRBV9|NA
CASSVDPRSTDTQYF
TGTGCCAGCAGCGTAGACCCCAGAAGCACAGATACGCAGTATTTT
>16|NA|TRBJ2-2|TRBV7-6|NA
CASSRGGALFTGELFF
TGTGCCAGCTCCCGTGGGGGGGCTCTATTCACCGGGGAGCTGTTTTTT
>14|NA|TRBJ1-5|TRBV6-1|NA
CASSEAQGYQPQHF
TGTGCCAGCAGTGAAGCACAGGGTTATCAGCCCCAGCATTTT
>14|NA|TRBJ2-1|TRBV6-5|once
CASSYGDPWNEQFF
TGTGCCAGCAGTTACGGGGACCCCTGGAATGAGCAGTTCTTC
>10|NA|TRBJ2-7|TRBV11-2|NA
CASSHYQQYF
TGTGCCAGCAGCCACTACCAGCAGTACTTC
>12|NA|TRBJ1-2|TRBV28|few
CASSFNSYGYTF
TGTGCCAGCAGTTTTAATTCATATGGCTACACCTTC
>13|NA|TRBJ2-7|TRBV7-6|NA
CASSLARGYEQYF
TGTGCCAGCAGTCTAGCCCGGGGATACGAGCAGTACTTC
>13|NA|TRBJ1-2|TRBV2|NA
CASSERINYGYTF
TGTGCCAGCAGTGAACGGATTAACTATGGCTACACCTTC
>17|TRBD1|TRBJ1-3|TRBV11-2|NA
CASSLRAGQGAGNTIYF
TGTGCCAGCAGCTTGAGGGCGGGACAGGGTGCTGGAAACACCATATATTTT
>14|NA|TRBJ1-3|TRBV7-3|NA
CASSPDSSGNTIYF
TGTGCCAGCAGCCCCGACAGCTCCGGAAACACCATATATTTT
>17|NA|TRBJ2-5|TRBV7-9|once
CASSIERFRDTAETQYF
TGTGCCAGCAGCATCGAAAGATTCCGGGACACGGCGGAGACCCAGTACTTC
>17|TRBD1|TRBJ1-3|TRBV28|NA
CASSFGGTGYSGNTIYF
TGTGCCAGCAGCTTTGGGGGGACAGGGTACTCTGGAAACACCATATATTTT
>12|NA|TRBJ2-2|TRBV5-5|NA
CASSLVQGLRVF
TGTGCCAGCAGCTTGGTCCAAGGTCTCCGGGTTTTT
>15|NA|TRBJ2-2|TRBV5-6|NA
CASSPGPGDTGELFF
TGTGCCAGCAGCCCTGGCCCAGGGGACACCGGGGAGCTGTTTTTT
>13|NA|TRBJ1-1|TRBV6-5|NA
CASSRGSDQEAFF
TGTGCCAGCAGCCGCGGTTCGGATCAAGAAGCTTTCTTT
>15|NA|TRBJ1-3|TRBV19|NA
CASSNLMNSGNTIYF
TGTGCCAGTAGTAACCTGATGAATTCTGGAAACACCATATATTTT
>14|NA|TRBJ2-3|TRBV11-2|NA
CASSRISEADTQYF
TGTGCCAGCAGCCGAATATCCGAGGCAGATACGCAGTATTTT
>14|TRBD2|TRBJ2-1|TRBV18|NA
CASSPLAVHNEQFF
TGTGCCAGCTCCCCACTAGCGGTGCACAATGAGCAGTTCTTC
>13|NA|TRBJ2-7|TRBV7-6|NA
CASSPPASYEQYF
TGTGCCAGCAGCCCCCCCGCCTCCTACGAGCAGTACTTC
>13|NA|TRBJ1-2|TRBV7-3|NA
CASSLNQGYGYTF
TGTGCCAGCAGCTTAAACCAGGGGTATGGCTACACCTTC
>14|NA|TRBJ2-7|TRBV5-1|NA
CASSQGHQGGEQYF
TGCGCCAGCAGCCAGGGGCACCAGGGGGGAGAGCAGTACTTC
>14|NA|TRBJ1-2|TRBV19|NA
CASSRQFTNYGYTF
TGTGCCAGTAGTCGACAGTTTACTAACTATGGCTACACCTTC
>12|NA|TRBJ1-3|TRBV2|NA
CASSGAGNTIYF
TGTGCCAGCAGCGGGGCTGGAAACACCATATATTTT
>12|TRBD1|TRBJ2-1|TRBV29-1|NA
CSALTGGNEQFF
TGCAGCGCCCTCACAGGGGGGAATGAGCAGTTCTTC
>14|NA|TRBJ1-4|TRBV28|NA
CASSLDSPNEKLFF
TGTGCCAGCAGTTTGGACAGCCCTAATGAAAAACTGTTTTTT
>11|NA|TRBJ2-7|TRBV5-6|NA
CASSFRGVQYF
TGTGCCAGCAGCTTTCGGGGAGTGCAGTACTTC
>14|NA|TRBJ2-3|TRBV11-2|few
CASSLDTITDTQYF
TGTGCCAGCAGCTTAGACACGATCACAGATACGCAGTATTTT
>15|NA|TRBJ1-5|TRBV6-1|NA
CASAGAQYTSGPQHF
TGTGCCAGTGCCGGGGCACAGTATACTTCCGGGCCCCAGCATTTT
>14|NA|TRBJ1-6|TRBV28|few
CASSLIRSESPLHF
TGTGCCAGCAGTTTGATCCGGTCTGAATCACCCCTCCACTTT
>16|TRBD2|TRBJ2-5|TRBV5-1|NA
CASSPWRGGSQETQYF
TGCGCCAGCAGCCCCTGGCGGGGGGGCTCCCAAGAGACCCAGTACTTC
>14|NA|TRBJ2-5|TRBV19|NA
CASSPRGPGETQYF
TGTGCCAGTAGTCCCCGGGGGCCAGGAGAGACCCAGTACTTC
>15|NA|TRBJ1-2|TRBV19|NA
CASSILGGDHYGYTF
TGTGCCAGTAGTATCCTGGGAGGGGACCATTATGGCTACACCTTC